This entry lists 13 T cell receptor beta chains sequenced from one sample in a study of T cell repertoires in cytomegalovirus infection (dated by TCRdb to about 2019). The sequencing machine was an Illumina HiSeq 1500. TCRdb ran its own pipeline on the public reads, namely fastp trimming at Q25 and MiXCR clone calling, and kept in-frame beta chains. Identical CDR3 protein sequences are pooled into one entry, listed with their most common genes and DNA. This sample has 650,000 to 900,000 distinct CDR3 sequences in its table, and almost 30% of those were observed once. The ten largest clonotypes hold approximately 14% of the sample. Read against the paper, the sample's treatment or condition label means: in vitro stimulation with specific CMV peptide epitopes to enrich CMV-specific T cells. These receptors lack a known antigen. The material sequenced was cultured CD8+ T cells from PBMCs, taken from culture after CMV antigen stimulation. These receptors were taken from a human donor in good health (CMV status not recorded). Some clones in this sample may be carry-over from other donors' samples.

The chain is built from TRBV27 and TRBJ2-3, with TRBD2 matching 10 bases. V lost 3 bases and J lost 2; bases outside the gene matches: 5. CDR1 and CDR2 from the germline V gene are MNHEY and SMNVEV (reference sequence). The CDR3 is 16 amino acids. CDR3 loop: CASSFLAGDSTDTQYF. CDR3 DNA sequence: TGTGCCAGCAGTTTTCTAGCGGGGGATTCCACAGATACGCAGTATTTT.

This clonotype was found a few times. The chain combines TRBV19 with TRBJ1-1; D uncertain. CDR3 size: 11 residues. The germline V and J ends were trimmed by 9 bases and 7 bases, with 12 bases remaining between them. CDR1 is LNHDA and CDR2 is SQIVND in the germline V gene (reference sequence). CDR3 nucleotide sequence: TGTGCCAGCAGCGGCAGCAGTGAAGCTTTCTTT. Its translation: CASSGSSEAFF. Complete variable domain (other parts from reference TRBV19 and TRBJ1-1): DGGITQSPKYLFRKEGQNVTLSCEQNLNHDAMYWYRQDPGQGLRLIYYSQIVNDFQKGDIAEGYSVSREKKESFPLTVTSAQKNPTAFYLCASSGSSEAFFGQGTRLTVV.

The CDR3 is CASSYTLGGHEQYV. CDR3 nucleotide sequence: TGTGCCAGCAGTTATACCCTGGGCGGCCACGAGCAGTACGTC. The J gene is TRBJ2-7, the V gene TRBV6-2 or TRBV6-3; no definite D call. V was trimmed by 3 bases and J by 5 bases, leaving 14 bases between them. This CDR3 region has 14 residues. From germline, CDR1 is MNHEY and CDR2 SVGEGT.

This rearrangement joins TRBV12-3 or TRBV12-4 to TRBJ1-2; weak D call: TRBD1 (5 bases). The CDR3 loop spans 13 amino acids. The germline V and J ends were trimmed by 5 bases and 2 bases, with 9 bases remaining between them. CDR3 protein: CASSGTVNYGYTF. The CDR3, as DNA: TGTGCCAGCAGTGGGACCGTAAACTATGGCTACACCTTC.

The chain combines TRBV29-1 with TRBJ1-2; D may be TRBD1 (5 bases). The CDR3 has 15 amino acids. V lost 4 bases, J lost 2 bases, and 17 bases lay in between. Germline CDR1 reads SQVTM; CDR2 reads ANQGSEA. The CDR3 DNA reads as TGCAGCGTTGTGGGGGAGACAGCGGGGAACTATGGCTACACCTTC. This gives the protein CSVVGETAGNYGYTF. Complete variable domain (other parts from reference TRBV29-1 and TRBJ1-2): SAVISQKPSRDICQRGTSLTIQCQVDSQVTMMFWYRQQPGQSLTLIATANQGSEATYESGFVIDKFPISRPNLTFSTLTVSNMSPEDSSIYLCSVVGETAGNYGYTFGSGTRLTVV.

The rearrangement uses TRBV7-6 and TRBJ2-1, with 12 bases that match TRBD2. Germline V gene sequence: CDR1 SGHVS, CDR2 FNYEAQ. This CDR3 has 16 residues. J lost 7 bases, V lost 3 bases, and 7 bases had no gene match. The CDR3 DNA reads as TGTGCCAGCAGCTTCAACCTAGCGGGGGGGCGGAATGAGCAGTTCTTC. Its translation is CASSFNLAGGRNEQFF. The whole variable domain, filled in from reference TRBV7-6 and TRBJ2-1, reads GAGVSQSPRYKVTKRGQDVALRCDPISGHVSLYWYRQALGQGPEFLTYFNYEAQQDKSGLPNDRFSAERPEGSISTLTIQRTEQRDSAMYRCASSFNLAGGRNEQFFGPGTRLTVL.

The V call is TRBV7-6, the J call TRBJ2-7; the D is unclear. The CDR3 length is 15 residues. Germline CDR1 SGHVS, CDR2 FNYEAQ. Trimming cost V 5 bases and J 5 bases, with 19 bases left between them. CDR3 DNA: TGTGCCAGCAGCATCCTTAAGAGGAAGGAAGACGAGCAGTACTTC. As protein: CASSILKRKEDEQYF.

V gene TRBV6-6 combines with J gene TRBJ2-4; D is possibly TRBD1 (6 bases). Trimming cost V 3 bases and J 4 bases, with 7 bases left between them. CDR1 is MNHNY, CDR2 SVGAGI, per germline (reference sequence). CDR3 length: 13 amino acids. The CDR3 loop reads CASSYGQKNIQYF. The CDR3 DNA reads as TGTGCCAGCAGTTATGGACAGAAAAACATTCAGTACTTC.

The chain joins TRBV6-6 to TRBJ1-6; TRBD1 agrees at 7 bases. The length of the CDR3 is 16 residues. After removal of 6 bases from V and 5 bases from J, the junction contained 10 bases not matched to a gene. CDR1 and CDR2 (germline): MNHNY, SVGAGI (reference sequence). The CDR3 coding sequence is TGTGCCAGCAGCCTCCATGGGGACAGAGATAATTCACCCCTCCACTTT. Amino acid sequence: CASSLHGDRDNSPLHF.

CDR3 residues: CASSYDAGGTGELFF. In nucleotides, the CDR3 is TGTGCCAGCAGTTATGACGCGGGGGGGACCGGGGAGCTGTTTTTT. The chain couples TRBV6-8 to TRBJ2-2, with 9 bases identical to TRBD2. Germline lookup yields CDR1 MNHGY and CDR2 SAAAGT. J was trimmed by 5 bases and V by 3 bases; bases with no gene match: 4. The CDR3 runs to 15 residues.

The rearrangement uses TRBV29-1 and TRBJ1-2; TRBD1 matches 7 bases. J lost 7 bases, V lost 6 bases, and 20 bases had no gene match. Germline CDR1 reads SQVTM; CDR2 reads ANQGSEA. There are 16 residues in the CDR3. CDR3 in amino acids: CSVGSRDSDSRRGYTF. The DNA for the CDR3 is TGCAGCGTCGGCTCCCGGGACAGCGATTCTAGACGTGGCTACACCTTC.

This rearrangement joins TRBV10-3 to TRBJ1-1, with 7 bases aligning to TRBD1. This CDR3 comprises 13 residues. CDR1 ENHRY and CDR2 SYGVKD come from the germline V gene. V lost 4 bases to trimming and J lost 3 bases; unmatched junction nucleotides: 2. The CDR3, as DNA: TGTGCCATCAGTGTTACAGGGGACACTGAAGCTTTCTTT. Translated: CAISVTGDTEAFF.

The V call is TRBV27, the J call TRBJ2-7, with D possibly being TRBD1 (5 bases). Trimming took off 4 bases at V and 4 bases at J, with 17 bases between the two ends. Germline CDR1 and CDR2: MNHEY and SMNVEV (reference sequence). CDR3 length: 15 residues. In DNA form, the CDR3 reads TGTGCCAGCAGTTCGACAGCTTCCACCCGATACGAGCAGTACTTC. Its translation is CASSSTASTRYEQYF.